This T cell receptor beta chain was identified during a study of T cells after yellow fever vaccination. TCRdb re-analysed the 5' RACE reads in MiXCR, keeping a single row per CDR3 protein. This sample has about 550,000 distinct CDR3 sequences, with approximately 21% found just once. The CDR3 has 15 amino acids. Germline V gene data show CDR1 as SNHLY and CDR2 as FYNNEI. J was trimmed by 9 bases and V by 8 bases; bases with no gene match: 16. The sequence was collected from a man aged 25 to 45 who received the YFV17D yellow fever vaccine. Sequences were derived from PBMCs, sampled 15 days after the yellow fever booster vaccination. The chain recombines TRBV2 with TRBJ2-7, with 10 bases fitting TRBD2. The CDR3 DNA reads TGTGCCAGCTCCGAGGGGCTAGCGGGAGTGGAGGTGCAGTACTTC. Its translation: CASSEGLAGVEVQYF.